This is a list of T cell receptor beta chains from one sample in a study of beta chain features in type 1 diabetes. Assay: immunoSEQ multiplex PCR; the TCRdb copy retains only in-frame clones and omits some. Of 600,000 to 700,000 clones listed, 13% are singletons. Sequenced: naive CD4+ T cells from blood. These receptors came from a man younger than 35 with type 1 diabetes. Both conserved end residues are part of each CDR3. A D gene is named only where the DNA matches it firmly. Not every row has a clone size; where given, it reads once, few, many or a size class.

TRBV20-1	-	-	TRBJ2-3	TGCAGTGCTGGGGCTAGGGAAACGCAGTATTTT	CSAGARETQYF
TRBV11-2	-	-	TRBJ2-5	TGTGCCAGCAGAGGGCCGCGGACCCAAGAGACCCAGTACTTC	CASRGPRTQETQYF
TRBV9	few	-	TRBJ1-1	TGTGCCAGATGGGTGAACACTGAAGCTTTCTTT	CARWVNTEAFF
TRBV30	-	-	TRBJ2-5	TGTGCCTGGAGGGCCCCGGGACCGGGAGAGACCCAGTACTTC	CAWRAPGPGETQYF
TRBV5-8	-	TRBD1	TRBJ1-5	TGTGCCAGCAGCTCAGGGACAGGGGAAAGTCAGCCCCAGCATTTT	CASSSGTGESQPQHF
TRBV27	few	-	TRBJ1-2	TGTGCCAGCAGTTACAGGGCTTCCTATGGCTACACCTTC	CASSYRASYGYTF
TRBV25-1	-	-	TRBJ1-5	TGTGCCAGCAGTGAATATTCGGGGGGCGAAGGCAATCAGCCCCAGCATTTT	CASSEYSGGEGNQPQHF
TRBV15	-	-	TRBJ1-5	TGTGCCACCAGCAGAGACCAGGGCTGGCAGCCCCAGCATTTT	CATSRDQGWQPQHF
TRBV7-9	-	-	TRBJ2-3	TGTGCCGGCAGCTTTGAGAACTCGTTTAGAGATACGCAGTATTTT	CAGSFENSFRDTQYF
TRBV28	few	TRBD1	TRBJ2-7	TGTGCCAGCGCAGGACAGGTCCTAGGGGAGCAGTACTTC	CASAGQVLGEQYF
TRBV9	few	-	TRBJ1-6	TGTGCCAGCAGCGTAGCCGGGACCGCGCTTGGATCGGGTGATTCACCCCTCCACTTT	CASSVAGTALGSGDSPLHF
TRBV25-1	-	TRBD1	TRBJ1-2	TGTGCCAGCAGTGAAGTAGGGACAGCGGAACTCTATGGCTACACCTTC	CASSEVGTAELYGYTF
TRBV29-1	-	-	TRBJ2-5	TGCAGCGTTGTGCTCACCGGTCAAGAGACCCAGTACTTC	CSVVLTGQETQYF
TRBV7-2	few	-	TRBJ1-5	TGTGCCAGCAGCTTAGGGGGGAATAGCAATCAGCCCCAGCATTTT	CASSLGGNSNQPQHF
TRBV13	few	-	TRBJ1-2	TGTGCCAGCAGAAAATGGGCGCGCGAGTATGGCTACACCTTC	CASRKWAREYGYTF
TRBV5-1	few	TRBD1	TRBJ2-5	TGCGCCAGCAGCGGCTTAGGGACAGGGGGCGGAGAGACCCAGTACTTC	CASSGLGTGGGETQYF
TRBV7-2	-	TRBD1	TRBJ1-4	TGTGCCAGCACCCCGAGAGGGGGCCCTAATGAAAAACTGTTTTTT	CASTPRGGPNEKLFF
TRBV11-3	few	-	TRBJ2-5	TGTGCCAGCAGCTTAAGGCCCAGCTCGACAGAGACCCAGTACTTC	CASSLRPSSTETQYF
TRBV18	-	-	TRBJ2-1	TGTGCCAGCTCACCATCAGCCGGGATTTCCATTTCCAGTGAGCAGTTCTTC	CASSPSAGISISSEQFF
TRBV30	few	-	TRBJ2-5	TGTGCCTGGAGTCGGGCAGTCCAAGAGACCCAGTACTTC	CAWSRAVQETQYF
TRBV30	-	TRBD1	TRBJ2-1	TGTGCCTGCCCCGGGAGGACAGGGGTCTCCTATGAGCAGTTCTTC	CACPGRTGVSYEQFF
TRBV27	few	-	TRBJ1-6	TGTGCCAGCAGTTTCCGGGATGGATTGCATTCACCCCTCCACTTT	CASSFRDGLHSPLHF
TRBV18	few	TRBD1	TRBJ1-5	TGTGCCAGCTCAGCCGGGACAGGAGGGGGCCAGCCCCAGCATTTT	CASSAGTGGGQPQHF
TRBV19	few	-	TRBJ1-1	TGTGCCAGTAGTATTGGTGCAGGATTGAACACTGAAGCTTTCTTT	CASSIGAGLNTEAFF
TRBV6-1	few	-	TRBJ2-1	TGTGCCAGCAGTAAGGGCAATGAGCAGTTCTTC	CASSKGNEQFF
TRBV6-6	few	-	TRBJ1-1	TGTGCCAGCAGTTACGGGAGGAACACTGAAGCTTTCTTT	CASSYGRNTEAFF
TRBV4-1	once	TRBD1	TRBJ1-1	TGCGCCAGCAGCCAAGGACAGGGGCTTGGGAACACTGAAGCTTTCTTT	CASSQGQGLGNTEAFF
TRBV7-2	-	-	TRBJ2-1	TGTGCCAGCAGCCCAACTGGACCCCAGCAGTTCTTC	CASSPTGPQQFF
TRBV19	-	TRBD1	TRBJ2-1	TGTGCCAGTAGGGACAGGGTAGGTAATGAGCAGTTCTTC	CASRDRVGNEQFF
TRBV7-9	-	-	TRBJ1-5	TGTGCCATCGGACAGAGCAATCAGCCCCAGCATTTT	CAIGQSNQPQHF
TRBV7-7	few	-	TRBJ2-5	TGTGCCAGCGCCAGCCCGCACCAAGAGACCCAGTACTTC	CASASPHQETQYF